This TCR beta chain came from a study of beta chain features in type 1 diabetes. Across the study: There was similarity between patients and healthy donors in age, gender and cell yields.

The study reverse transcribed the entire isolated RNA, so it sequenced expressed TCRB transcripts. Measured with immunoSEQ multiplex PCR; TCRdb has only the in-frame clones, and not every one. The sample lists hundreds of thousands of clones, 14% to 15% seen once, with 0.015% to 0.017% in the top ten. V lost 1 base, J lost 2 bases, and 8 bases lay in between. Per germline, CDR1 SGHDN and CDR2 FVKESK. This CDR3 is 14 amino acids long. Findings of the study overall: Healthy donors had naive, central memory and Treg TCRB repertoires that appeared less similar than those seen among patients. Moderate but significant shortening of TCRB CDR3s was recorded in all four CD4+ subsets from Type 1 diabetes patients.

In its sample, this clone was seen a few times. What it binds is not known. Sequencing was performed on naive CD4+ T cells from blood. This chain links TRBV14 with TRBJ2-5; unclear D gene. This TCR came from a man between 18 and 29 years old with type 1 diabetes. DNA for the CDR3: TGTGCCAGCAGCCAAGGCCAGTTTCAAGAGACCCAGTACTTC. Translation gives CASSQGQFQETQYF.